This paragraph covers one T cell receptor (beta chain) sequence. This clone came up a few times. Its antigen is still unknown. Per-base qualities were not stored, and no clone one base away is much larger. This sample also contains other DNA sequences that code for the same CDR3. The sample comes from a study of beta chain features in type 1 diabetes listed by TCRdb under 2018. Background for the entire study: No differences in mean age, gender distribution, total cell number or subset yield were found between patients and healthy donors. The study compared TCRB repertoires of sorted circulating CD4+ T cell subsets between recently diagnosed type 1 diabetes patients and matched healthy donors. Regulatory and stem cell-like memory subsets were isolated from only 8 patients and about 8 healthy donors, whereas naive and central memory subsets came from all 28 donors. A total of over 90,000,000 sorted cells were examined across all samples, and a strong correlation was observed between cell number per subset and RNA yield.

Each donor gave one peripheral blood draw, averaging approximately 120 mL, which was collected into heparinised tubes. Naive, central memory, regulatory and stem cell-like memory CD4+ T cells were sorted on a BD FACSAria II using a panel including CD45RO, CCR7, CD25, CD127, CD95 and CD27. Every sorted population had a purity above 95%. PBMCs were isolated immediately by Lymphoprep density gradient centrifugation and stained directly without culture. Samples were stained and sorted in pairs, with one healthy donor and one patient per experiment, so that batch effects were minimized. The investigation overall reported the following: Type 1 diabetes patients showed a moderate but significant shortening of TCRB CDR3 length in all four CD4+ subsets. Naive, central memory and regulatory TCRB repertoires appeared to be more similar among patients than among healthy donors. Because cDNA was sequenced instead of genomic DNA, highly expressing activated cells could be over-represented, though the groups showed no difference in activation or CD3 levels. Shorter templates might be favored by PCR, yet because patient and control samples were amplified and corrected together, any such skew would affect both groups equally. Patients with type 1 diabetes made fewer insertions and deleted more nucleotides at VDJ recombination sites, implying thymic rearrangement abnormalities. Only small numbers of individuals were included in the HLA sub-analyses, which left unresolved whether HLA type had any influence on TCRB rearrangement.

The entire isolated RNA was reverse transcribed using the High Capacity cDNA Reverse Transcription Kit, and thus expressed TCRB transcripts were sequenced. Deep immunoSEQ sequencing was performed on naive, central memory and regulatory T cell samples, with an average of about 4 million total reads per sample. Sorted cells were lysed in RLT buffer and RNA was extracted with DNase-treated RNeasy Micro or Mini kits, depending on cell number. To prevent cross-contamination, each cell subset was processed individually, whereas patient and healthy donor samples were processed jointly. TCRB sequences were amplified from cDNA with the immunoSEQ multiplex PCR, producing 87-bp fragments spanning the CDR3 region. Amplicons were sequenced on the Illumina HiSeq platform. Turning to the authors' computational methods: PCR bias was computationally corrected using synthetic template baselines, reads within Hamming distance 2 were collapsed, and singletons that could not be merged were discarded. By aligning reads against IMGT, V, D and J genes, CDR3 length, and insertions or deletions at six rearrangement sites were assigned. Clonotype counts were normalized to sorted cell number within each subset before computing true diversity and Gini coefficients with the tcR R package. The overlap coefficient, calculated on TCRB nucleotide sequences, was used to measure repertoire sharing. As a proxy for the pre-selection repertoire, out-of-frame TCRB sequences from naive cells were analyzed. In TCRdb, the immuneACCESS table is reduced to in-frame sequences with V and J assigned. These tables do not hold every clone; where another copy was compared, an unresolved V gene accounts for under half, and the others remain unexplained. The D gene and trimming were derived from the DNA, and the V and J assignments and clone size from that table. Counted in this sample were 500,000 to 800,000 clones; roughly an eighth of them appeared once. Roughly 0.12% of the sample is held by the ten biggest clonotypes.

Spanning cysteine to phenylalanine, the CDR3 consists of 16 amino acids. This entry keeps only the CDR3 DNA: 48 bases, framed from base 1. CDR1 and CDR2, looked up from the germline V gene (reference sequence), are SEHNR and FQNEAQ. V and J are trimmed by 1 base and 7 bases, and the gene matches miss 5 bases of the junction. The origin of this receptor is a man aged 25-40 years with type 1 diabetes. This receptor chain uses TRBV7-9 and TRBJ1-6; TRBD1 aligns with 9 central bases. The specimen was naive CD4+ T cells from blood. The cell subset or site label here, explained by the study, means: true naive CD4+ T cells. CDR3 loop: CASSLDPGQGNSPLHF. At the DNA level, the sequence is TGTGCCAGCAGCTTAGATCCAGGACAGGGGAATTCACCCCTCCACTTT.